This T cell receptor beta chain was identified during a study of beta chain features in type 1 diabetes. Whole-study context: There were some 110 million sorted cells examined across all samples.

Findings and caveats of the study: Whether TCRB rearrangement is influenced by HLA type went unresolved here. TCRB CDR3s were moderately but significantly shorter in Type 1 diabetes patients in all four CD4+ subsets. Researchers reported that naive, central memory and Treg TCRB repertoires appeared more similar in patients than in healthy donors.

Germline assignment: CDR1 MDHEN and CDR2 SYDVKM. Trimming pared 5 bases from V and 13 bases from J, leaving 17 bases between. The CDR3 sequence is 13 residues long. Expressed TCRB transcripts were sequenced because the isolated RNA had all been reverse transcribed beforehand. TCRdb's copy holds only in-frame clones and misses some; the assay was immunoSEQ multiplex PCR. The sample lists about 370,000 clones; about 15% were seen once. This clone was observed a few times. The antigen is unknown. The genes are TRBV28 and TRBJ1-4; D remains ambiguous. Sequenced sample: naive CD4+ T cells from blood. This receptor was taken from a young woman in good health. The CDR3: CASSPVLWGGLFF. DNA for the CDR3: TGTGCCAGCAGTCCAGTCCTCTGGGGAGGACTGTTTTTT.